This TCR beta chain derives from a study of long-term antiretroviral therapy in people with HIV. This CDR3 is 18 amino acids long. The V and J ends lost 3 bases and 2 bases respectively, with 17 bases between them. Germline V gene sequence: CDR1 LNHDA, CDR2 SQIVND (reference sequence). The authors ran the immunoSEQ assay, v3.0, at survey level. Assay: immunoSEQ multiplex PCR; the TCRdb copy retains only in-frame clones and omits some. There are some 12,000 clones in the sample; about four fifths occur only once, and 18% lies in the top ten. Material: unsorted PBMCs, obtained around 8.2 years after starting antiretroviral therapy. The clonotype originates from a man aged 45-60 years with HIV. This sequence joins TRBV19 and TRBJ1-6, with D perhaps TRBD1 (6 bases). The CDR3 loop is CASSIPDYRAPYNSPLHF. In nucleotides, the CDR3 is TGTGCCAGTAGTATCCCTGATTACAGGGCCCCCTATAATTCACCCCTCCACTTT.